Each of the 3 T cell receptor delta chains below was sequenced from the same sample in a study of delta chains in infants with herpesvirus infections. Reverse transcription of PBMC RNA used primers specific for the gamma and delta chains. TCRdb used CATT to re-call clones from the RT-PCR reads. The sample comprises hundreds of delta-chain clones, around 33% of which are singletons, and more than 35% rests with the top ten. This sample comprised peripheral blood, obtained at time point 2 of longitudinal follow-up. Source of these receptors: a human donor who was a Ugandan infant, either HIV-exposed or HIV-unexposed (not recorded which).

By share, this clone ranks as large. Other nucleotide sequences in the sample specify the same CDR3. The chain recombines TRDV2 with TRDJ1; TRDD3 matches at 13 bases. The CDR3 spans 21 residues. Germline CDR1 is GEAIGNYY and CDR2 is EKD. The junction had 22 bases not matched to a gene; V was cut back by 4 bases and J by 3 bases. CDR3 loop: CACDPLSSTGGYEKEPDKLIF. The CDR3 nucleotides read TGTGCCTGTGATCCGCTGTCTAGTACTGGGGGATACGAGAAGGAGCCCGATAAACTCATCTTT.

In this sample, this clone turned up a few times. A far larger clone lies a single base away; this is likely a read error. The same CDR3 can be traced to other DNA sequences in this sample. The genes are TRDV1 and TRDJ1; weak D call: TRDD3 (6 bases). V was pared by 7 bases and J by 2 bases, with 17 bases between. This CDR3 has 15 amino acids. CDR1 and CDR2 (germline): TSWWSYY, QGS. The CDR3 nucleotides are TGTGCTCTTGAGCCCAAGGGGGACAATACCGATAAACTCATCTTT. Protein product: CALEPKGDNTDKLIF.

In its sample, this clone is medium-sized. The chain joins TRDV1 to TRDJ1; the match to TRDD3 covers 11 bases. Germline V gives CDR1 TSWWSYY, CDR2 QGS. V gave up 3 bases and J gave up 1 base; unmatched junction bases: 16. CDR3 length: 20 residues. In nucleotides, the CDR3 is TGTGCTCTTGGGGAGACCGTTTCCTGTCTTGGGGGATACGGCACCGATAAACTCATCTTT. Amino acid sequence: CALGETVSCLGGYGTDKLIF.